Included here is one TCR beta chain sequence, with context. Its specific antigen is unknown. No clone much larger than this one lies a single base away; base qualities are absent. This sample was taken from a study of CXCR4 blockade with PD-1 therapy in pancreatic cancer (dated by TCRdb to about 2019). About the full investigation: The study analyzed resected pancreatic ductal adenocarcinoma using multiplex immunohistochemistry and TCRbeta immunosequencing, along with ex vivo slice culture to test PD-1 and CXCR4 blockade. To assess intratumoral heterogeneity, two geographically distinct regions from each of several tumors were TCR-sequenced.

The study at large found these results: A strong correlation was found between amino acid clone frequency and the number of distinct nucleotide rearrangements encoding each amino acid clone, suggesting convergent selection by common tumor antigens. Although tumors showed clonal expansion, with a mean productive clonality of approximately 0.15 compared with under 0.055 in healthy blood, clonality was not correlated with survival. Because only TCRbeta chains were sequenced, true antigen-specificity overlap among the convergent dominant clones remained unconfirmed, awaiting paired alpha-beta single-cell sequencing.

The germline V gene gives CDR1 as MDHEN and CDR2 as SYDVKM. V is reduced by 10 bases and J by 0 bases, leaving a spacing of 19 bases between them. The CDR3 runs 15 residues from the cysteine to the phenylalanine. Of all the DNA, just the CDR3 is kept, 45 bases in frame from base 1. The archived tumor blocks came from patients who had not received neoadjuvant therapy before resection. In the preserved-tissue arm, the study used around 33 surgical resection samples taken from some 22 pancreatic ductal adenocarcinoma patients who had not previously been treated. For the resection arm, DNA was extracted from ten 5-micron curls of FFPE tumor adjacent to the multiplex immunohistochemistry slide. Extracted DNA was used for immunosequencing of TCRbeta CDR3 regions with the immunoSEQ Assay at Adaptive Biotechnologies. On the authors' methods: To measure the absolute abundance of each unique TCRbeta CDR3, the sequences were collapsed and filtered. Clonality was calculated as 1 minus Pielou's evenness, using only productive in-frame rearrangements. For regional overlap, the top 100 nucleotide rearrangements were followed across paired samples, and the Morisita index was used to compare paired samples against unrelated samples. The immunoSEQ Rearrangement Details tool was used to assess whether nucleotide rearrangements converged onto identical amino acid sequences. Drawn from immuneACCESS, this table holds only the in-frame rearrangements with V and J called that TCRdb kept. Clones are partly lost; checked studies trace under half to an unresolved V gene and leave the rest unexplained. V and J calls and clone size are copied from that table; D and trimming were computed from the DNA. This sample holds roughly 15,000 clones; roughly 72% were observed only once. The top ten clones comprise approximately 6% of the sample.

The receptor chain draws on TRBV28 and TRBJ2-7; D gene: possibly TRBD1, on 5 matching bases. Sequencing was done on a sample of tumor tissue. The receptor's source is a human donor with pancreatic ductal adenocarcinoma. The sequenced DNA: TGTGCCATCACTCCCTCACAAGGGGACTCCTACGAGCAGTACTTC. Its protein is CAITPSQGDSYEQYF.